The rows below give T cell receptor beta chains drawn from one sample of a study of T cell changes during pregnancy in multiple sclerosis. Using immunoSEQ multiplex PCR, the repertoire was profiled, and TCRdb retains in-frame clones only, with some absent. This sample has roughly 38,000 clones; 88% occur once, and the top ten carry about 1.1%. Sequencing was performed on CD4+ T cells from peripheral blood mononuclear cells, taken before pregnancy. The source is a female donor with multiple sclerosis, enrolled in a pregnancy study. Both conserved end residues are part of each CDR3. Each record gives: J gene, clone size, V gene, CDR3 length, D gene, CDR3 protein, CDR3 DNA. D genes are given only for firm matches. Some rows have no size entry. The others give once, few or many, or a class for an expanded clone.

>TRBJ1-4|NA|TRBV7-9|13|NA
CASSLGRSEKLFF
TGTGCCAGCAGCTTAGGGCGGAGTGAAAAACTGTTTTTT
>TRBJ1-3|once|TRBV4-2|16|NA
CASSQGTGPSGNTIYF
TGTGCCAGCAGCCAAGGTACAGGGCCATCTGGAAACACCATATATTTT
>TRBJ2-1|NA|TRBV5-1|17|TRBD2
CASSLGGTSGAYNEQFF
TGCGCCAGCAGCTTGGGAGGGACTAGCGGGGCCTACAATGAGCAGTTCTTC
>TRBJ2-5|NA|TRBV2|11|NA
CASSESETQYF
TGTGCCAGCAGTGAAAGCGAGACCCAGTACTTC
>TRBJ2-2|NA|TRBV6-1|13|NA
CASSVSVAGELFF
TGTGCCAGCAGTGTTAGTGTGGCCGGGGAGCTGTTTTTT
>TRBJ2-6|NA|TRBV5-1|18|NA
CASQMGGFSGSGANVLTF
TGCGCCAGCCAGATGGGAGGTTTTTCAGGGTCTGGGGCCAACGTCCTGACTTTC
>TRBJ2-1|NA|TRBV10-3|16|NA
CAISESAVRGPGEQFF
TGTGCCATCAGTGAGTCGGCGGTCAGGGGCCCTGGGGAGCAGTTCTTC
>TRBJ2-7|once|TRBV7-3|15|TRBD1
CASSLYRQGPYEQYF
TGTGCCAGCAGCTTATATCGACAGGGCCCCTACGAGCAGTACTTC
>TRBJ2-7|NA|TRBV5-1|13|NA
CASSSNTGYEQYF
TGCGCCAGCAGCTCCAACACGGGATACGAGCAGTACTTC
>TRBJ1-5|NA|TRBV4-1|14|NA
CASSQKENNQPQHF
TGCGCCAGCAGCCAAAAGGAGAATAATCAGCCCCAGCATTTT
>TRBJ2-2|NA|TRBV7-3|16|TRBD2
CASSFNGGRETGELFF
TGTGCCAGCAGCTTTAATGGCGGGAGGGAAACCGGGGAGCTGTTTTTT
>TRBJ1-3|NA|TRBV11-2|14|NA
CASFQMASGNTIYF
TGTGCCAGCTTTCAAATGGCCTCTGGAAACACCATATATTTT
>TRBJ1-5|NA|TRBV6-4|18|TRBD1
CASRADAVTGAGEQPQHF
TGTGCCAGCAGAGCCGACGCGGTTACAGGGGCCGGGGAGCAGCCCCAGCATTTT
>TRBJ1-2|NA|TRBV19|11|NA
CASTDSYGYTF
TGTGCCAGTACGGACAGCTATGGCTACACCTTC
>TRBJ2-3|NA|TRBV28|15|NA
CASSLPGDSADTQYF
TGTGCCAGCAGCCTCCCGGGGGACTCCGCAGATACGCAGTATTTT
>TRBJ1-3|NA|TRBV6-5|14|NA
CASSRQEQGNTIYF
TGTGCCAGCAGTCGACAGGAGCAAGGAAACACCATATATTTT
>TRBJ1-1|NA|TRBV6-6|12|NA
CASRAGNTEAFF
TGTGCCAGCAGGGCGGGGAACACTGAAGCTTTCTTT
>TRBJ1-5|NA|TRBV7-2|13|NA
CASSYRGNQPQHF
TGTGCCAGCAGCTACAGGGGCAATCAGCCCCAGCATTTT
>TRBJ2-5|NA|TRBV18|14|TRBD1
CASSPQTGEKTQYF
TGTGCCAGCTCACCGCAGACAGGGGAGAAGACCCAGTACTTC
>TRBJ2-1|NA|TRBV4-2|16|NA
CASSRAGSGSYNEQFF
TGTGCCAGCAGCCGGGCGGGCAGCGGCTCCTACAATGAGCAGTTCTTC
>TRBJ2-1|NA|TRBV7-3|18|TRBD2
CASSLIGVASGSWDEQFF
TGTGCCAGCAGCTTAATAGGTGTGGCTAGCGGGAGCTGGGATGAGCAGTTCTTC